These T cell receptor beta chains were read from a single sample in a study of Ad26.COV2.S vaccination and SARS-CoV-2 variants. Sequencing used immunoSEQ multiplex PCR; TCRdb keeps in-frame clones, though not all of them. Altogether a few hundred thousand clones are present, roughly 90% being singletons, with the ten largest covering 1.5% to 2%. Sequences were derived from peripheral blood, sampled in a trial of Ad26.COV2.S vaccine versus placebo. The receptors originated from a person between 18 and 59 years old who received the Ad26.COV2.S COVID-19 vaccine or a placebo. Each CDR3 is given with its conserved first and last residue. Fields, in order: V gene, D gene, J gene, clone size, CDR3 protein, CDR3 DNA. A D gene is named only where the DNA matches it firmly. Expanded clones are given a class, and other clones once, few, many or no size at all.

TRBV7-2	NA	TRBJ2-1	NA	CASSPYRESRQFF	TGTGCCAGCAGCCCGTACAGGGAGTCACGGCAGTTCTTC
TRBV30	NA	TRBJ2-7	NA	CAWSVSGKGNEQYF	TGTGCCTGGAGTGTATCAGGGAAGGGTAACGAGCAGTACTTC
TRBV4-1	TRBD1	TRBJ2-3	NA	CASSQDLGGPDTQYF	TGCGCCAGCAGCCAAGATTTAGGGGGCCCAGATACGCAGTATTTT
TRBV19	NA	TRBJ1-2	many	CASSRLNYGYTF	TGTGCCAGTAGTCGGCTTAACTATGGCTACACCTTC
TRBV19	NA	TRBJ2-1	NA	CATSQGTYNEQFF	TGTGCCACCAGCCAGGGGACCTACAATGAGCAGTTCTTC
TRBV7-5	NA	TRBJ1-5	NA	CARSSWGQGTILYSNQPQHF	NA
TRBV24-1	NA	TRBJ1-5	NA	CATSDPHTDQPQHF	TGTGCCACCAGTGACCCTCACACCGATCAGCCCCAGCATTTT
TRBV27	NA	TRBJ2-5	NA	CASSLLAIHQETQYF	TGTGCCAGCAGTTTATTGGCGATTCACCAAGAGACCCAGTACTTC
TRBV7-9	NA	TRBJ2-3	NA	CASSAHLAPDTQYF	TGTGCCAGCAGCGCCCACTTGGCCCCAGATACGCAGTATTTT
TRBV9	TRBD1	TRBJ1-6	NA	CASSPRQGGNNSPLHF	TGTGCCAGCAGCCCAAGACAGGGTGGTAATAATTCACCCCTCCACTTT
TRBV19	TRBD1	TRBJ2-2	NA	CATRQGATGELFF	TGTGCCACCCGACAGGGGGCCACCGGGGAGCTGTTTTTT
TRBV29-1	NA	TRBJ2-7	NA	CSVEAHGNSYEQYF	TGCAGCGTTGAAGCACACGGCAACTCCTACGAGCAGTACTTC
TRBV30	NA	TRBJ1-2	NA	CAWSVGLNYGYTF	TGTGCCTGGAGTGTCGGGTTAAACTATGGCTACACCTTC
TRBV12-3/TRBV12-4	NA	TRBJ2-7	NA	CASSQGYEQYF	TGTGCCAGCAGCCAGGGATACGAGCAGTACTTC
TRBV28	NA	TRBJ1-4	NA	CATQGKREKLFF	TGTGCCACCCAGGGAAAACGTGAAAAACTGTTTTTT
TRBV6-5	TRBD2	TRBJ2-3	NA	CASSLAGTDTQYF	TGTGCCAGCAGTCTAGCGGGCACAGATACGCAGTATTTT
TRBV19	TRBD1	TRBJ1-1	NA	CASRGDSVTEAFF	TGTGCCAGCAGGGGGGACAGTGTAACTGAAGCTTTCTTT
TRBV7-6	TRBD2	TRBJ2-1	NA	CASSLLSGAHSYNEQFF	TGTGCCAGCAGCCTCCTTAGCGGGGCTCACTCCTACAATGAGCAGTTCTTC
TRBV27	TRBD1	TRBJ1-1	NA	CASSRIGTGVTEAFF	TGTGCCAGCAGTCGAATAGGGACAGGCGTAACTGAAGCTTTCTTT
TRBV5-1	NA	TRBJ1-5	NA	CASRLEPGQGPTF	TGCGCCAGCAGGCTTGAGCCCGGGCAGGGCCCTACTTTT
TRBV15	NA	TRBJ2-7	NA	CATSPWGDSSYEQYF	TGTGCCACCAGTCCCTGGGGTGACAGCTCCTACGAGCAGTACTTC
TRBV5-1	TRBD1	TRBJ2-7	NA	CASSLDRGYYEQYF	TGCGCCAGCAGCCTGGACAGGGGCTACTACGAGCAGTACTTC
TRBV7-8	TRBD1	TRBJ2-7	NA	CASSIGTAYEQYF	TGTGCCAGCAGCATCGGGACAGCCTACGAGCAGTACTTC
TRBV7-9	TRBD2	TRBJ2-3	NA	CASSLVLAGPTDTQYF	TGTGCCAGCAGCTTAGTTCTAGCGGGGCCCACAGATACGCAGTATTTT
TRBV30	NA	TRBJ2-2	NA	CAWTGTVNTGELFF	TGTGCCTGGACCGGGACTGTGAACACCGGGGAGCTGTTTTTT
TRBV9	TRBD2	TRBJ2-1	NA	CASSVEAGGPEQFF	TGTGCCAGCAGCGTAGAAGCGGGGGGGCCTGAGCAGTTCTTC
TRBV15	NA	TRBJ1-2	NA	CATSRDLTLDRGYTF	TGTGCCACCAGCAGAGATCTTACCCTAGATCGGGGCTACACCTTC
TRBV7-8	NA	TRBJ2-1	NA	CASSLAGLSSYNEQFF	TGTGCCAGCAGCTTAGCTGGACTTAGCTCCTACAATGAGCAGTTCTTC
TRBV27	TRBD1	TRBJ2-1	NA	CASSIPGGASYNEQFF	TGTGCCAGCAGTATCCCAGGGGGCGCATCCTACAATGAGCAGTTCTTC
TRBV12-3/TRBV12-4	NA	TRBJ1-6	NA	CASSQSYNSPLHF	TGTGCCAGCAGTCAAAGCTATAATTCACCCCTCCACTTT
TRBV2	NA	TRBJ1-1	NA	CASSGQNTEAFF	TGTGCCAGCAGTGGCCAGAACACTGAAGCTTTCTTT
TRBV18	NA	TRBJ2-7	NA	CASSPLLSQTDRPLEQYF	TGTGCCAGCTCACCACTCCTTTCGCAGACAGACCGCCCCCTCGAGCAGTACTTC
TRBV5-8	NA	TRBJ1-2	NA	CASSSRSNYGYTF	TGTGCCAGCAGCTCGAGGTCTAACTATGGCTACACCTTC
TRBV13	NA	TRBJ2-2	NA	CASSTDGNTGELFF	TGTGCCAGCAGCACAGACGGGAACACCGGGGAGCTGTTTTTT
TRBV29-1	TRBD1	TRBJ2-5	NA	CSVAGQGYGETQYF	TGCAGCGTGGCAGGACAGGGATACGGAGAGACCCAGTACTTC
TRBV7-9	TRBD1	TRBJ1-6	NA	CASSRTGRNSPLHF	TGTGCCAGCAGCCGGACAGGGCGGAATTCACCCCTCCACTTT
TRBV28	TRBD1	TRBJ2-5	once	CASSPTVSTGKETQYF	TGTGCCAGCAGTCCGACCGTGTCGACAGGGAAAGAGACCCAGTACTTC
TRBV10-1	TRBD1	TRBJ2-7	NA	CASSRDRSYVEQYF	TGCGCCAGCAGCCGGGACAGGAGCTACGTCGAGCAGTACTTC
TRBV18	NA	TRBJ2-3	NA	CASSPLGEIDTQYF	TGTGCCAGCTCACCACTCGGGGAAATAGATACGCAGTATTTT
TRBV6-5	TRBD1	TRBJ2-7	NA	CASSYSQGARYEQYF	TGTGCCAGCAGTTATTCACAGGGGGCGCGCTACGAGCAGTACTTC
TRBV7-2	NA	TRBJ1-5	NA	CASSLEGRGNQPQHF	TGTGCCAGCAGCTTAGAGGGGAGAGGGAATCAGCCCCAGCATTTT
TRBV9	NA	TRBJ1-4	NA	CASNIGGTANEKLFF	TGTGCCAGCAATATAGGGGGGACTGCTAATGAAAAACTGTTTTTT
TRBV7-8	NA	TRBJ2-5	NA	CASSGPQRAIQETQYF	TGTGCCAGCAGCGGCCCCCAGCGGGCGATCCAAGAGACCCAGTACTTC
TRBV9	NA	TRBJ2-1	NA	CASSPLGSPGLYNEQFF	TGTGCCAGCAGCCCGCTGGGGTCGCCGGGACTGTACAATGAGCAGTTCTTC
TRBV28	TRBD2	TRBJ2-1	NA	CASSLSTGGVNNEQFF	TGTGCCAGCAGTTTGTCTACGGGGGGGGTGAACAATGAGCAGTTCTTC
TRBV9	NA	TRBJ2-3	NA	CASSPHWTSTDTQYF	TGTGCCAGCAGCCCACACTGGACGAGCACAGATACGCAGTATTTT
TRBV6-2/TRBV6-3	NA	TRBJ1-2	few	CASSYTQDFYGYTF	TGTGCCAGCAGTTACACTCAAGATTTCTATGGCTACACCTTC
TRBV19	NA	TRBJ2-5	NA	CASSRYLKTPTSQETQYF	TGTGCCAGTAGTCGCTATCTAAAGACACCAACCTCTCAAGAGACCCAGTACTTC
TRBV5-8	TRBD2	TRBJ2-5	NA	CASSQRTSGGPRGTQYF	TGTGCCAGCAGCCAACGGACTAGCGGGGGGCCGAGAGGGACCCAGTACTTC
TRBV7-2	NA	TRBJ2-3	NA	CASSSEDMSRLDTQYF	TGTGCCAGCAGCTCGGAGGATATGTCGAGATTAGATACGCAGTATTTT
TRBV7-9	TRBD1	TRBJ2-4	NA	CASEVGDRHKNIQYF	TGTGCCAGCGAAGTAGGGGACAGGCACAAAAACATTCAGTACTTC
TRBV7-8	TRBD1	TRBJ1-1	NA	CASSRDRANTEAFF	TGTGCCAGCAGCCGAGACAGGGCCAACACTGAAGCTTTCTTT
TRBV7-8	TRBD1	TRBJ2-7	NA	CASSSPKGQGEYEQYF	TGTGCCAGCAGCTCCCCCAAGGGACAGGGGGAATACGAGCAGTACTTC
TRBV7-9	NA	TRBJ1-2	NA	CASSLQGQGYTF	TGTGCCAGCAGCTTACAGGGGCAGGGCTACACCTTC
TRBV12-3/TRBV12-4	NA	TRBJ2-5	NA	CASSLYQETQYF	TGTGCCAGCAGTTTATACCAAGAGACCCAGTACTTC